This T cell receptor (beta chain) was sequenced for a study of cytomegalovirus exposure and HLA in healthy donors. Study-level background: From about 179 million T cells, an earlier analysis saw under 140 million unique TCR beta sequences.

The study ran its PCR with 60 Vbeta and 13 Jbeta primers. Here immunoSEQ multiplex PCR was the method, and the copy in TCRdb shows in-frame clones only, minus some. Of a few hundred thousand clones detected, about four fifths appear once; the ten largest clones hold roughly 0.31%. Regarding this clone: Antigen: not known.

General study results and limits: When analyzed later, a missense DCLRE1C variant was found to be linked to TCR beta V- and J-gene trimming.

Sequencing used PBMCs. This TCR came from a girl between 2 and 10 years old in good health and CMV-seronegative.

CDR3 bases: TGTGCCAGCAGCTTAGTTGCGGGGGGCTCCTCCTACGAGCAGTACTTC. It codes for CASSLVAGGSSYEQYF. The genes are TRBV7-2 and TRBJ2-7; TRBD2 matches 8 bases. Per the germline V gene, CDR1 is SGHTA and CDR2 is FQGNSA. After removal of 1 base from V and 0 bases from J, the junction contained 5 bases not matched to a gene. This CDR3 spans 16 amino acids.